This T cell receptor beta chain was sequenced in a study of cytomegalovirus exposure and HLA in healthy donors. The V gene end was trimmed by 7 bases and the J gene end by 2 bases; junction bases not matched to a gene: 7. The CDR3 totals 15 residues. Germline V gene data show CDR1 as MDHEN and CDR2 as SYDVKM. Findings and limits, study-wide: TCR beta V segments were, for the most part, productive about 87% or about 30% of the time in an earlier analysis.

This clone occurred a few times. Its antigen is still unknown. This PCR relied on a set of 60 Vbeta primers and 13 Jbeta primers. Using immunoSEQ multiplex PCR, the repertoire was profiled, and TCRdb retains in-frame clones only, with some absent. There are roughly 110,000 clones in the sample; 60% to 80% occur only once, and approximately 2% lies in the top ten. This chain joins TRBV28 and TRBJ1-5; 8 positions match TRBD1. The sequenced sample was PBMCs. The clonotype was recovered from a human donor in good health. CDR3 sequence: CASTPGGYRNQPQHF. The CDR3 nucleotides are TGTGCCAGCACACCAGGGGGCTACCGCAATCAGCCCCAGCATTTT.